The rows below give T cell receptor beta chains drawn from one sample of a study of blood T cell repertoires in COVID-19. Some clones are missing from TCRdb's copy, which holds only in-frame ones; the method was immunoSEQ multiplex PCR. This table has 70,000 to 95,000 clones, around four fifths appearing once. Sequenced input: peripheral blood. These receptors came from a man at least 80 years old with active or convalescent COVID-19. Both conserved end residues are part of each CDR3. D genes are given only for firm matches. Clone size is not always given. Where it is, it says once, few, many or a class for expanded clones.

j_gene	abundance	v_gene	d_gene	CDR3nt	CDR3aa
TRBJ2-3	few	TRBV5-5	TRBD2	TGTGCCAGCAGATCCGGGGGGGATCCCACAGATACGCAGTATTTT	CASRSGGDPTDTQYF
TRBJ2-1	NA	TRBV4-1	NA	TGCGCCAGCAGCCAAGCCGTGGCGGGACCTTACAATGAGCAGTTCTTC	CASSQAVAGPYNEQFF
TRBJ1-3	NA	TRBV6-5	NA	TGTGCCAGCATGGGCACTGGAAACACCATATATTTT	CASMGTGNTIYF
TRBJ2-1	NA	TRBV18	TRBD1	TGTGCCAGCTCACACAAACAGGGGTTTAACGACAATGAGCAGTTCTTC	CASSHKQGFNDNEQFF
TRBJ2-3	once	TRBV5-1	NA	TGCGCCAGCAGCCCCTACGGACTGGATGCTGATACGCAGTATTTT	CASSPYGLDADTQYF
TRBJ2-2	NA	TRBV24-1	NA	TGTGCCACCCAGACAGAGAACACCGGGGAGCTGTTTTTT	CATQTENTGELFF
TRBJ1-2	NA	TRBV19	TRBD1	TGTGCCAGTAGTATACGACAGGGGGTCAGCTATGGCTACACCTTC	CASSIRQGVSYGYTF
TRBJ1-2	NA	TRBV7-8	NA	TGTGCCAGCAGCCCCGGAGTTAGGCAATACTATGGCTACACCTTC	CASSPGVRQYYGYTF
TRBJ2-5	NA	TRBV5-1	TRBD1	TGCGCCAGCAGCAGAGGACAGGGTGCGAGTGAGACCCAGTACTTC	CASSRGQGASETQYF
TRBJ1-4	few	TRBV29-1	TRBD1	TGCAGCGTTGGGAGACAGGGAGCAGAAAAACTGTTTTTT	CSVGRQGAEKLFF
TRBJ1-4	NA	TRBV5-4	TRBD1	TGTGCCAGCAGCGAACAGGGGCATAATGAAAAACTGTTTTTT	CASSEQGHNEKLFF
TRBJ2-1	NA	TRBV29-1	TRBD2	TGCAGCGTTGGGAGGTCTCGAGCGGGAGCAGCCAATGAGCAGTTCTTC	CSVGRSRAGAANEQFF
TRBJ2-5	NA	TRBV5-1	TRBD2	TGCGCCAGCAGCCCAGGACTAGCGGGGAGGGAGACCCAGTACTTC	CASSPGLAGRETQYF
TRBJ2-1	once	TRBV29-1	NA	TGCAGCGTTGATTCACAGGTGGACAATGAGCAGTTCTTC	CSVDSQVDNEQFF
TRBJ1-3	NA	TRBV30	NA	TGTGCCTGGAACAGAGTAAGCTCTGGAAACACCATATATTTT	CAWNRVSSGNTIYF
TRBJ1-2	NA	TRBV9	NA	TGTGCCAGCAGCGTAGCTTTCGGAGATGGCTACACCTTC	CASSVAFGDGYTF
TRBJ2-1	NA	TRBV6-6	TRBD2	TGTGCCAGCAGTTACTCGGGGGGACTAGCGGGGAATGAGCAGTTCTTC	CASSYSGGLAGNEQFF
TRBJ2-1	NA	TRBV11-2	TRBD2	TGTGCCAGCAGCTTAGGGTCTGGAATAGCGGGGGTGGTTGAGCAGTTCTTC	CASSLGSGIAGVVEQFF
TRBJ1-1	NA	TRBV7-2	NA	TGTGCCAGCAGCTTAGCAGGGAGTAGGAACACTGAAGCTTTCTTT	CASSLAGSRNTEAFF
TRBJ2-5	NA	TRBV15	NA	TGTGCCACCAGCAGCCACAGGGTTCAAGAGACCCAGTACTTC	CATSSHRVQETQYF
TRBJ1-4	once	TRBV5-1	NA	TGCGCCAGCAGCTTGGAAGAGGCAACTAATGAAAAACTGTTTTTT	CASSLEEATNEKLFF
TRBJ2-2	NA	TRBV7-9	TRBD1	TGTGCCAGCAGAGCAGGGGGCACCGGGGAGCTGTTTTTT	CASRAGGTGELFF
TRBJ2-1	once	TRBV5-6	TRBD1	TGTGCCAGCAGCTTGCTAGACAGGGATGAGCAGTTCTTC	CASSLLDRDEQFF
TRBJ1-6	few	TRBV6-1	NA	TGTGCCAGCAGTGAATGGGGTGCCGGGGGTTCACCCCTCCACTTT	CASSEWGAGGSPLHF
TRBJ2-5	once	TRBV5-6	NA	TGTGCCAGCAGCTTAACTCCCTCCCAGGGTCACCAAGAGACCCAGTACTTC	CASSLTPSQGHQETQYF
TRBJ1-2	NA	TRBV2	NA	TGTGCCAGCAGGGGGGACTTCCGATATGGCTACACCTTC	CASRGDFRYGYTF
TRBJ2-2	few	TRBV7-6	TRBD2	TGTGCCAGCAGCCCGGGGGGTGGCGCCCCGAACACCGGGGAGCTGTTTTTT	CASSPGGGAPNTGELFF
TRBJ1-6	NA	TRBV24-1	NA	TGTGCCACCAGAATTTCACAGGACCATAATTCACCCCTCCACTTT	CATRISQDHNSPLHF
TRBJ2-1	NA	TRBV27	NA	TGTGCCAGCAATACCAAAAGGGGTAATGAGCAGTTCTTC	CASNTKRGNEQFF
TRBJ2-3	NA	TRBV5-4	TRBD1	TGTGCCAGCAGCTCCCCGGGACAGCCCACAGATACGCAGTATTTT	CASSSPGQPTDTQYF
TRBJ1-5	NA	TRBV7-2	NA	TGTGCCAGCAGCAGAGACATATCCGGACAACTGCATTTT	CASSRDISGQLHF
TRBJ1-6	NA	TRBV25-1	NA	TGTGCCAGCAGTGAACGAGCAGGGTATAATTCACCCCTCCACTTT	CASSERAGYNSPLHF
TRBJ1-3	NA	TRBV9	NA	TGTGCCAGCAGCGTAGGATCGGAGCCGGGAAACACCATATATTTT	CASSVGSEPGNTIYF
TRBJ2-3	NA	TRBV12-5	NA	TGTGCTAGTGGCTATAAAGATACGCAGTATTTT	CASGYKDTQYF
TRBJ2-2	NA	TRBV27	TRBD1	TGTGCCAGCAGTTTATGGGGACAGGGCAGGCCGGGCACCGGGGAGCTGTTTTTT	CASSLWGQGRPGTGELFF
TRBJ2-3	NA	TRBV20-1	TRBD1	TGCAGTGCTAGTTGGGGGGCAGGGGGCAAAGATACGCAGTATTTT	CSASWGAGGKDTQYF
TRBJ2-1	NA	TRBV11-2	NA	TGTGCCAGCAGCTTGAGCGGTCCTTACAATGAGCAGTTCTTC	CASSLSGPYNEQFF
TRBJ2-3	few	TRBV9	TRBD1	TGTGCCAGCAGCGTAGGACAGGGGCGTACAGATACGCAGTATTTT	CASSVGQGRTDTQYF
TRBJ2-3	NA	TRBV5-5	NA	TGTGCCAGCAGACCTCCAGGGCTGAGCACAGTTGGTACGCAGTATTTT	CASRPPGLSTVGTQYF
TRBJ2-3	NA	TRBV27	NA	TGTGCCAGCAGTTCCGGGCTGAGGGGGACGCAGTATTTT	CASSSGLRGTQYF
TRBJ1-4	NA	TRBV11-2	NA	TGTGCCAGCAGCTACAATAATGAAGAAAAACTGTTTTTT	CASSYNNEEKLFF
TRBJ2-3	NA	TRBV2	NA	TGTGCCAGCAGTCGGTCGCGTGCAGATACGCAGTATTTT	CASSRSRADTQYF
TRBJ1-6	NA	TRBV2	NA	TGTGCCAGCACAGTTCGGCAGGGGTATAATTCACCCCTCCACTTT	CASTVRQGYNSPLHF
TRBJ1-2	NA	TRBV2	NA	TGTGCCAGCAGTGAAGCGCTCGACAGGTCGTATGGCTACACCTTC	CASSEALDRSYGYTF
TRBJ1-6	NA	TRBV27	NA	TGTGCCAGCAGTTTATCAATACAAAATAATTCACCCCTCCACTTT	CASSLSIQNNSPLHF
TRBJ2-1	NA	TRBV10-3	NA	TGTGCCACCGAACGGAACGTTAAGGGGCACAATGAGCAGTTCTTC	CATERNVKGHNEQFF
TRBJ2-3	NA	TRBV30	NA	TGTGCCTGGAGTGTAGCGGCCACAGATACGCAGTATTTT	CAWSVAATDTQYF
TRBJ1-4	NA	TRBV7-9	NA	TGTGCCAGCAGCGTCTCAGGGCTGGTCGAAAAACTGTTTTTT	CASSVSGLVEKLFF
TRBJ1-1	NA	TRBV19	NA	TGTGCCAGTACCCTACAGTCCCAAGGCGCTGAAGCTTTCTTT	CASTLQSQGAEAFF
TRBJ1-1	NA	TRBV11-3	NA	TGTGCCAGCAGCTTAGAGGGAGGCACTGAAGCTTTCTTT	CASSLEGGTEAFF
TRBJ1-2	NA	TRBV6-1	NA	TGTGCCAGCAGTGCCCACCGGTCTCAGGGGCTGGATGGCTACACCTTC	CASSAHRSQGLDGYTF
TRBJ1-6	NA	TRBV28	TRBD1	TGTGCCAGCACCGCCACAGGGGTAGACTCACCCCTCCACTTT	CASTATGVDSPLHF
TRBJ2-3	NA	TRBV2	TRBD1	TGTGCCAGCAACAGGGACAGGGGAGGGGATACGCAGTATTTT	CASNRDRGGDTQYF